This is a list of T cell receptor beta chains from one sample in a study of OX40 agonist ivuxolimab in advanced cancers. The table came from immunoSEQ multiplex PCR; TCRdb's copy has only in-frame clones and leaves some out. Among around 15,000 clones listed, approximately 86% were seen once. The sample consisted of CD4+ or CD8+ T cells sorted from blood, taken in a trial of the OX40 agonist ivuxolimab. These receptors all come from an adult with an advanced solid tumor such as melanoma, head and neck, liver or kidney cancer. Each CDR3 is given with its conserved first and last residue. A D gene is named only where the DNA matches it firmly. Size values are once, few and many counts, or a class for expanded clones, and some rows have none.

CDR3 protein: CASSLLGGAGEQYF; CDR3 DNA: TGTGCCAGCAGCCTACTCGGTGGGGCCGGTGAGCAGTACTTC; clone size: -; V gene: TRBV14; D gene: -; J gene: TRBJ2-7
CDR3 protein: CASSPDFHNIQYF; CDR3 DNA: TGCGCCAGCAGCCCTGACTTCCACAACATTCAGTACTTC; clone size: -; V gene: TRBV5-1; D gene: -; J gene: TRBJ2-4
CDR3 protein: CASSQDQGAGYGYTF; CDR3 DNA: TGCGCCAGCAGCCAAGACCAGGGGGCCGGCTATGGCTACACCTTC; clone size: -; V gene: TRBV4-1; D gene: TRBD1; J gene: TRBJ1-2
CDR3 protein: CASKLGTSPNTEAFF; CDR3 DNA: TGCGCCAGCAAGCTTGGGACATCTCCCAACACTGAAGCTTTCTTT; clone size: once; V gene: TRBV5-1; D gene: -; J gene: TRBJ1-1
CDR3 protein: CASSLVGREDNQPQHF; CDR3 DNA: TGTGCCAGCAGCTTGGTCGGCAGGGAAGATAATCAGCCCCAGCATTTT; clone size: -; V gene: TRBV5-8; D gene: -; J gene: TRBJ1-5
CDR3 protein: CASSRDTDSLRTGELFF; CDR3 DNA: TGTGCCAGCAGTCGGGACACAGATTCGTTACGGACCGGGGAGCTGTTTTTT; clone size: -; V gene: TRBV27; D gene: -; J gene: TRBJ2-2
CDR3 protein: CASGPDPYPYNEQFF; CDR3 DNA: TGTGCTAGTGGTCCGGACCCTTATCCCTACAATGAGCAGTTCTTC; clone size: -; V gene: TRBV12-5; D gene: -; J gene: TRBJ2-1
CDR3 protein: CASSKGWGGTEISNQPQHF; CDR3 DNA: TGTGCCAGCAGCAAAGGATGGGGAGGGACAGAAATTAGCAATCAGCCCCAGCATTTT; clone size: -; V gene: TRBV21-1; D gene: -; J gene: TRBJ1-5
CDR3 protein: CASSQTAGTSATDTQYF; CDR3 DNA: TGTGCCAGCAGCCAAACCGCCGGGACTAGCGCCACAGATACGCAGTATTTT; clone size: -; V gene: TRBV4-2; D gene: TRBD2; J gene: TRBJ2-3
CDR3 protein: CASSRGQSQETQYF; CDR3 DNA: TGTGCCAGCTCACGGGGACAGAGTCAAGAGACCCAGTACTTC; clone size: -; V gene: TRBV18; D gene: TRBD1; J gene: TRBJ2-5
CDR3 protein: CASSPPEYTDTQYF; CDR3 DNA: TGTGCCAGCAGCCCCCCGGAGTACACAGATACGCAGTATTTT; clone size: -; V gene: TRBV5-8; D gene: -; J gene: TRBJ2-3
CDR3 protein: CASSEYWHEQYF; CDR3 DNA: TGTGCCAGCAGTGAATATTGGCACGAGCAGTACTTC; clone size: -; V gene: TRBV6-4; D gene: -; J gene: TRBJ2-7
CDR3 protein: CASSYRTTTSGRADTQYF; CDR3 DNA: TGCGCCAGCAGCTACAGAACCACGACTAGCGGGAGGGCAGATACGCAGTATTTT; clone size: -; V gene: TRBV5-1; D gene: TRBD2; J gene: TRBJ2-3
CDR3 protein: CASSHNTGNTDTQYF; CDR3 DNA: TGTGCCAGCAGTCATAATACAGGGAATACAGATACGCAGTATTTT; clone size: -; V gene: TRBV28; D gene: -; J gene: TRBJ2-3
CDR3 protein: CASSPYSDSPLHF; CDR3 DNA: TGTGCCAGCAGTCCCTACTCAGATTCACCCCTCCACTTT; clone size: once; V gene: TRBV28; D gene: -; J gene: TRBJ1-6
CDR3 protein: CASSAQGASYEQYF; CDR3 DNA: TGTGCCAGCAGTGCCCAGGGGGCGAGCTACGAGCAGTACTTC; clone size: -; V gene: TRBV6-1; D gene: TRBD1; J gene: TRBJ2-7
CDR3 protein: CASSDLEGLAEYNEQFF; CDR3 DNA: TGTGCCAGCAGTGACTTGGAGGGACTAGCGGAGTACAATGAGCAGTTCTTC; clone size: -; V gene: TRBV6-4; D gene: TRBD2; J gene: TRBJ2-1
CDR3 protein: CASSSGQGRTPLHF; CDR3 DNA: TGTGCCAGCAGTTCAGGACAGGGGAGAACACCCCTCCACTTT; clone size: once; V gene: TRBV7-2; D gene: TRBD1; J gene: TRBJ1-6
CDR3 protein: CAWSFEGASYNSPLHF; CDR3 DNA: TGTGCCTGGAGTTTTGAGGGGGCGTCCTATAATTCACCCCTCCACTTT; clone size: once; V gene: TRBV30; D gene: TRBD1; J gene: TRBJ1-6
CDR3 protein: CASSPRQGPQHF; CDR3 DNA: TGTGCCAGCTCACCCCGGCAAGGTCCCCAGCATTTT; clone size: -; V gene: TRBV18; D gene: -; J gene: TRBJ1-5
CDR3 protein: CASSLRSVNYGYTF; CDR3 DNA: TGCGCCAGCAGTCTGAGATCTGTCAACTATGGCTACACCTTC; clone size: -; V gene: TRBV5-1; D gene: -; J gene: TRBJ1-2
CDR3 protein: CASSSGTGAHYGYTF; CDR3 DNA: TGTGCCAGTAGTAGTGGGACAGGGGCGCACTATGGCTACACCTTC; clone size: -; V gene: TRBV19; D gene: TRBD1; J gene: TRBJ1-2
CDR3 protein: CASSRKAGDAQYF; CDR3 DNA: TGTGCCAGCAGCCGAAAAGCGGGGGATGCGCAGTATTTT; clone size: -; V gene: TRBV6-1; D gene: TRBD2; J gene: TRBJ2-3